What follows is one TCR beta chain and its context. The data are from a study of blood T cell repertoires in COVID-19. The repertoire was sequenced with immunoSEQ multiplex PCR; TCRdb's copy has only in-frame clones and lacks some. The sample includes more than 40,000 clones, 86% of them seen just once. V lost 11 bases and J lost 6, with 20 bases in between. CDR3 length: 13 amino acids. Germline lookup yields CDR1 LNHDA and CDR2 SQIVND (reference sequence). This TCR came from a man in his sixties with active or convalescent COVID-19. The chain joins TRBV19 to TRBJ2-7, with D possibly matching TRBD1 (6 bases). Sequenced: peripheral blood. The CDR3 sequence: CASRDTREGEQYF. For the CDR3, the DNA is TGTGCCTCCCGGGACACCCGAGAGGGCGAGCAGTACTTC.